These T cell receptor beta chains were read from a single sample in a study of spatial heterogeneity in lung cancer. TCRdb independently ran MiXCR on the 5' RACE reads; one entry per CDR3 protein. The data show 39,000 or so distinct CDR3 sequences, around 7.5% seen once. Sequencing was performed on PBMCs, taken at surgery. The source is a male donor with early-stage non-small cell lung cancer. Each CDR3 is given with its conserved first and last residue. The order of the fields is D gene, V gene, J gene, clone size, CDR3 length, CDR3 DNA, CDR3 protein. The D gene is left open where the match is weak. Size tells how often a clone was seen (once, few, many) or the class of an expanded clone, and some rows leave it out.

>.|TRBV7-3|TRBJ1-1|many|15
TGTGCCAGCAGCTTAACGCCTGGGGAATGGACTGAAGCTTTCTTT
CASSLTPGEWTEAFF
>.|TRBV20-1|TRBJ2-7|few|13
TGCAGTGCTAGAGGGGGGAGCTCCTACGAGCAGTACTTC
CSARGGSSYEQYF
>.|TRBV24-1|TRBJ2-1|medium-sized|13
TGTGCCACCAGTGCGACGGGCCGTAATGAGCAGTTCTTC
CATSATGRNEQFF
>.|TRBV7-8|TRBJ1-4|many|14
TGTGCCAGCAGCCCGTCCCGGGACATTTCGGGGGCGTTTTTT
CASSPSRDISGAFF
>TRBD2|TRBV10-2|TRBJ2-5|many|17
TGCGCCAGCAGTCCCAGACTAGCGGGCCACCCCCAAGAGACCCAGTACTTC
CASSPRLAGHPQETQYF
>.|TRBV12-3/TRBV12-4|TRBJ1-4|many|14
TGTGCCAGCAGTTTCCGCAGGGTGTACGAAAAACTGTTTTTT
CASSFRRVYEKLFF
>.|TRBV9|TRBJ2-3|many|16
TGTGCCAGCAGCGTAGCTGGGGGGCTGAACACGGATACGCAGTATTTT
CASSVAGGLNTDTQYF
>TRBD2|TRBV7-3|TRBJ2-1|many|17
TGTGCCAGCAGCTTACAGGGACTAGCGGGGAGGCACAATGAGCAGTTCTTC
CASSLQGLAGRHNEQFF
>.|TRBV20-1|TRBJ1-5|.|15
TGCAGTGCTAGAGACACTACCAGGGGCAATCAGCCCCAGCATTTT
CSARDTTRGNQPQHF
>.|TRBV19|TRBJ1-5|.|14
TGTGCCAGTAGTATAGTAGGATTTGATCAGCCCCAGCATTTT
CASSIVGFDQPQHF
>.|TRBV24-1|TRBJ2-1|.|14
TGTGCCACCAGTGATTTAGACCGACCCAATGAGCAGTTCTTC
CATSDLDRPNEQFF
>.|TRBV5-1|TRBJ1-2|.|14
TGCGCCAGCAGCTGGGACGGAGCTAACTATGGCTACACCTTC
CASSWDGANYGYTF
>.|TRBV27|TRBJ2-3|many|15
TGTGCCAGCAGCCGTTATTACGGAGGCACAGATACGCAGTATTTT
CASSRYYGGTDTQYF
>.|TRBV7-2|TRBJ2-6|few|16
TGTGCCAGCAGCATCGGACCCCACTCGGGGGCCAACGTCCTGACTTTC
CASSIGPHSGANVLTF
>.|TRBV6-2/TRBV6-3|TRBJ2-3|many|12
TGTGCCAGCAGTCGACGAGGAGATACGCAGTATTTT
CASSRRGDTQYF
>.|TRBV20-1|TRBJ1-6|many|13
TGCAGTGCTAGATCGCCAGGGAATTCACCCCTCCACTTT
CSARSPGNSPLHF
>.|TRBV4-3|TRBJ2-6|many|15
TGCGCCAGCAGGGAAGCAACAGGGCGCTCCAACGTCCTGACTTTC
CASREATGRSNVLTF
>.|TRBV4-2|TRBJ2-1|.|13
TGTGCCAGCAGCTTCTGGGCCGGGAATGAGCAGTTCTTC
CASSFWAGNEQFF
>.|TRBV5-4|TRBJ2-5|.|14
TGTGCCAGCAGCTTGGGAATAAACGGAGAGACCCAGTACTTC
CASSLGINGETQYF
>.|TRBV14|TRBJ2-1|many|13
TGTGCCAGCAGCGCACCAGGGGGGAATGAGCAGTTCTTC
CASSAPGGNEQFF
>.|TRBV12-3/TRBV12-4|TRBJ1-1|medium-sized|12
TGTGCCAGCAGTTCCCAGGGGACTGAAGCTTTCTTT
CASSSQGTEAFF
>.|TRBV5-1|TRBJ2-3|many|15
TGCGCCAGCAGCTGGCGACGGGACAGCACAGATACGCAGTATTTT
CASSWRRDSTDTQYF
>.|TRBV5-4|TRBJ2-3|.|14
TGTGCCAGCAGCTTGAGAGTTGCCACAGATACGCAGTATTTT
CASSLRVATDTQYF
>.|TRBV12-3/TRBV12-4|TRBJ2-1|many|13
TGTGCCAGCAGTTTATTGGGAGCGCGTGAGCAGTTCTTC
CASSLLGAREQFF
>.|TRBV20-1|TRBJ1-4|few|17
TGCAGTGCTAAGTTGGCCAGGGGCCTAAGGAGTAATGAAAAACTGTTTTTT
CSAKLARGLRSNEKLFF
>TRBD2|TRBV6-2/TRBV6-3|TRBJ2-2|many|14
TGTGCCAGCAGCCAGACTAGCGGGACCGGGGAGCTGTTTTTT
CASSQTSGTGELFF
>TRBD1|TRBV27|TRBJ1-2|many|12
TGTGCCAGCAGTCCAGGGACAGTCGGCTACACCTTC
CASSPGTVGYTF
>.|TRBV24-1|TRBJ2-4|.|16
TGTGCCACCAGTGATTCCGGGACCCAAGGGCAAAACATTCAGTACTTC
CATSDSGTQGQNIQYF
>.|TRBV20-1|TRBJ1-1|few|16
TGCAGTGCTAGAGAGGGGCTAGGGGCGCAGGACACTGAAGCTTTCTTT
CSAREGLGAQDTEAFF
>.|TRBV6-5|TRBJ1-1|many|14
TGTGCCAGCAGTTACTCGCAGGGGAACACTGAAGCTTTCTTT
CASSYSQGNTEAFF
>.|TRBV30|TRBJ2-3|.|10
TGTGCCTGGAGTCTAGATACGCAGTATTTT
CAWSLDTQYF
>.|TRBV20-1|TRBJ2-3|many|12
TGCAGTGCTCATAGGTCGGCAGATACGCAGTATTTT
CSAHRSADTQYF
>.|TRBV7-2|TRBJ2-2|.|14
TGTGCCAGCAGCTTAGTGGCTAACACCGGGGAGCTGTTTTTT
CASSLVANTGELFF
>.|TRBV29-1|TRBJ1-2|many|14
TGCAGCGCTCAACCCCGGGGGTTCTACTATGGCTACACCTTC
CSAQPRGFYYGYTF
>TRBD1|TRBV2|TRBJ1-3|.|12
TGTGCCAGCAGGACAGGGTTGAACACCATATATTTT
CASRTGLNTIYF